This T cell receptor beta chain derives from a study of T and B cells in COVID-19 patients. Study summary: Most recovered patients had mild to moderate COVID-19 treated as outpatients.

Worth noting for this clonotype: Its cognate antigen is unknown.

From blood, roughly 250-500 ng of genomic DNA served as TRB template. Multiplex PCR with BIOMED2 TRB-A/B primer pools amplified TRB rearrangements. TCRdb redid the calling of the multiplex PCR reads with MiXCR, one entry per CDR3 protein. The data contain some 8,000 distinct CDR3 sequences, 35% to 45% of them singletons. The V and J ends lost 5 bases and 7 bases respectively, with 21 bases between them. The CDR3 runs 15 residues. Germline CDR1 PRHDT, CDR2 FYEKMQ (reference sequence). Whole-study results and caveats: At recovery TRB diversity and richness exceeded healthy donors, after highly clonal active COVID-19 repertoires. Patients with COVID-19 reportedly showed strongly skewed T cell receptor beta variable and joining gene usage.

The chain employs TRBV13 and TRBJ2-7; perhaps TRBD2 as D (6 bases). Material: blood. The sequence came from a human donor who had recovered from COVID-19. This CDR3 is CASSQNRVPREEQYF. The CDR3 nucleotides are TGTGCCAGCAGCCAAAATCGTGTCCCTCGGGAGGAGCAGTACTTC. Based on the CDR3 plus reference TRBV13 and TRBJ2-7, the full variable domain is AAGVIQSPRHLIKEKRETATLKCYPIPRHDTVYWYQQGPGQDPQFLISFYEKMQSDKGSIPDRFSAQQFSDYHSELNMSSLELGDSALYFCASSQNRVPREEQYFGPGTRLTVT.